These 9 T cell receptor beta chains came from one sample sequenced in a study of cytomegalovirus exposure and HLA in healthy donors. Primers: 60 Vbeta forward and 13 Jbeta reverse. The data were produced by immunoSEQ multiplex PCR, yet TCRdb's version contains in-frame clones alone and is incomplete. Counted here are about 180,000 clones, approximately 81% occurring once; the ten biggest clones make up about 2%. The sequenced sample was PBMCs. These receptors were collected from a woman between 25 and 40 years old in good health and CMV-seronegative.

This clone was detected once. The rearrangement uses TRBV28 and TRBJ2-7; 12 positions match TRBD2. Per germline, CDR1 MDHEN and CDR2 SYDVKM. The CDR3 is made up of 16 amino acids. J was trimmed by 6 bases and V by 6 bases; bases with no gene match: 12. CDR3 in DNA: TGTGCCAGCAGCTACCTACTAGCGGGAGGAGGAAGCGAGCAGTACTTC. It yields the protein CASSYLLAGGGSEQYF. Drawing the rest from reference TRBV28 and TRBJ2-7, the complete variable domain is DVKVTQSSRYLVKRTGEKVFLECVQDMDHENMFWYRQDPGLGLRLIYFSYDVKMKEKGDIPEGYSVSREKKERFSLILESASTNQTSMYLCASSYLLAGGGSEQYFGPGTRLTVT.

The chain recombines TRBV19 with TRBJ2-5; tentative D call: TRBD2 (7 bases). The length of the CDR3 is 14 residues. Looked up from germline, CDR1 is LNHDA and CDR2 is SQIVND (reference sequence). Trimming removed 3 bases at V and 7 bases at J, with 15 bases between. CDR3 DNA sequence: TGTGCCAGTAGTATGGCGGAGAGGGGGGGGACCCAGTACTTC. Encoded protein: CASSMAERGGTQYF. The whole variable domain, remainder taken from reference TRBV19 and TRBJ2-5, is DGGITQSPKYLFRKEGQNVTLSCEQNLNHDAMYWYRQDPGQGLRLIYYSQIVNDFQKGDIAEGYSVSREKKESFPLTVTSAQKNPTAFYLCASSMAERGGTQYFGPGTRLLVL.

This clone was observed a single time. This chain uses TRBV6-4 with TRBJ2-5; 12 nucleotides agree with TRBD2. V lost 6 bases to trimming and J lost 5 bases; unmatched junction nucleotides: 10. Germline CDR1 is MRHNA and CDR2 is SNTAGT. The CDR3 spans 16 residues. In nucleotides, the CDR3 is TGTGCCAGCAGAGAAAGGTCTAGCGGGGGGGCCGAGACCCAGTACTTC. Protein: CASRERSSGGAETQYF.

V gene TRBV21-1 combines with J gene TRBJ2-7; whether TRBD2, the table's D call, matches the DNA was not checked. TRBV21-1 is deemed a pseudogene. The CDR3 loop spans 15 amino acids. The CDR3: CASNVGGLAGEFQYF. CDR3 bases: TGTGCCAGCAACGTGGGGGGACTAGCGGGAGAGTTCCAGTACTTC.

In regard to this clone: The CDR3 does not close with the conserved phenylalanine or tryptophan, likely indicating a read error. In DNA form, the CDR3 reads TGTGCCAGTAGCATCGTGGAGGGATTTGCTGGAAACACCATATATTCT. It is translated as CASSIVEGFAGNTIYS. The rearrangement uses TRBV19 and TRBJ1-3; D unresolved. The CDR3 spans 16 residues. V lost 6 bases, J lost 2 bases, and 17 bases lay in between. Germline CDR1 is LNHDA and CDR2 is SQIVND (reference sequence).

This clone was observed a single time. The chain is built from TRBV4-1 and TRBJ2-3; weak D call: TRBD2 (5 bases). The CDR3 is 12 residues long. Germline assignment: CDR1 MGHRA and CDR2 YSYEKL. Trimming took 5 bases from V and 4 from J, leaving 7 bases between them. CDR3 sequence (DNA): TGCGCCAGCAGCGGACTTGCAGATACGCAGTATTTT. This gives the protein CASSGLADTQYF.

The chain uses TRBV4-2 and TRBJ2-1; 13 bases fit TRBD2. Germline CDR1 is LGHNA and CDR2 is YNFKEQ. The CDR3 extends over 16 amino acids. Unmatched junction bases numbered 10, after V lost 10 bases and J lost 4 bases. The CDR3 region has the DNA TGTGCCATAGGGACTAGCGGGATGGGGACTTACAATGAGCAGTTCTTC. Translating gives CAIGTSGMGTYNEQFF.

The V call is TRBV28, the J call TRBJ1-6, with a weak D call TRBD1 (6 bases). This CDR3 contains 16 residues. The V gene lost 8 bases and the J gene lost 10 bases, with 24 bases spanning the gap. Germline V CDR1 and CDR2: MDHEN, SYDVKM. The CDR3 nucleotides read TGTGCCAGCGCCCTCTGGCGGGGGGCGCTCGGATCACCCCTCCACTTT. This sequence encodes CASALWRGALGSPLHF.

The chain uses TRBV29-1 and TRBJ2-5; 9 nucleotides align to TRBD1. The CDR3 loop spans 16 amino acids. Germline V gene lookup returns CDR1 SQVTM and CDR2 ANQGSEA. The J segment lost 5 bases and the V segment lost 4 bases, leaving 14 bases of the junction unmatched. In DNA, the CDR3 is TGCAGCGTTGGGTTTACAGGACAGGGGCTCGGGGAGACCCAGTACTTC. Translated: CSVGFTGQGLGETQYF. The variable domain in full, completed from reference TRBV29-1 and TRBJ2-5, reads SAVISQKPSRDICQRGTSLTIQCQVDSQVTMMFWYRQQPGQSLTLIATANQGSEATYESGFVIDKFPISRPNLTFSTLTVSNMSPEDSSIYLCSVGFTGQGLGETQYFGPGTRLLVL.